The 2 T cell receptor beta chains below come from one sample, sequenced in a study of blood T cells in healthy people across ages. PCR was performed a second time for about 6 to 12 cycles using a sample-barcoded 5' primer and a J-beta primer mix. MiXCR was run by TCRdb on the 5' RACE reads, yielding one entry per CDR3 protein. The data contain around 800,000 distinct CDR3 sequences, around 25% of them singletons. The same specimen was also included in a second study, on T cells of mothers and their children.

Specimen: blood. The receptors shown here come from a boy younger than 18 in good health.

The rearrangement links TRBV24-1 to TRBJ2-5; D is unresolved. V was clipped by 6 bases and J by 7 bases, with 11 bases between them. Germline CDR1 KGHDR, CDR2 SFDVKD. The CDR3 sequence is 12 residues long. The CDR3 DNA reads TGTGCCACCAGTTCTCCTACCGGGACCCAGTACTTC. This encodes CATSSPTGTQYF.

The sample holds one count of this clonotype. In DNA form, the CDR3 reads TGTGCCAGCAGCATACCACCGACTAGCAGGCTATTGGATGAGCAGTTCTTC. Protein sequence: CASSIPPTSRLLDEQFF. The chain employs TRBV7-9 and TRBJ2-1; 7 bases are a match to TRBD2. The CDR3 extends over 17 amino acids. J gave up 8 bases and V 5 bases, and 18 bases lay outside the gene matches. In germline, CDR1 is SEHNR, CDR2 FQNEAQ (reference sequence).